The 8 T cell receptor beta chains below were found in one sample sequenced in a study of shared clonotypes between healthy human individuals. The repertoire was sequenced with immunoSEQ multiplex PCR; TCRdb's copy has only in-frame clones and lacks some. The sample contains 2,500,000 or so clones, roughly 92% of which appear only once. The specimen was naive CD4+ T cells from PBMCs. Subset specified: CD45RA+ positively selected. These receptors all come from a man between 18 and 35 years old in good health. Some clones in this sample may be carry-over from other donors' samples.

The chain employs TRBV15 and TRBJ2-1; TRBD1 is a possible D gene (5 bases). CDR3 length: 14 amino acids. Per the germline V gene, CDR1 is LNHNV and CDR2 is YYDKDF (reference sequence). Trimming took off 3 bases at V and 5 bases at J, with 11 bases between the two ends. The CDR3 here is CATSSGFRDNEQFF. The CDR3 DNA follows: TGTGCCACCAGCAGCGGGTTCAGGGACAATGAGCAGTTCTTC.

In regard to this clone: One junction end disagrees with the germline gene, perhaps due to a read error. Here the CDR3 DNA reads TGTGCCAGTAGTGTAGACAGGGGTAGCAATCAGCCCCAGCATTTT. It specifies CASSVDRGSNQPQHF. The chain recombines TRBV19 with TRBJ1-5; 8 nucleotides line up with TRBD1. Germline V gene data show CDR1 as LNHDA and CDR2 as SQIVND (reference sequence). This CDR3 has 15 amino acids.

The chain employs TRBV27 and TRBJ1-1; no clear D. The V gene's germline CDR1 is MNHEY and CDR2 SMNVEV (reference sequence). Trimming pared 7 bases from V and 7 bases from J, leaving 19 bases between. This CDR3 spans 14 amino acids. This chain's CDR3 is CASTTRGKHSEAFF. For the CDR3, the DNA is TGTGCCAGCACCACTCGCGGGAAGCATAGTGAAGCTTTCTTT.

The V gene is TRBV2, the J gene TRBJ2-7; D unresolved. V was clipped by 2 bases and J by 7 bases, with 18 bases between them. The CDR3 loop spans 15 amino acids. The germline V gene encodes CDR1 SNHLY and CDR2 FYNNEI. CDR3 loop: CASSETAEPLREQYF. The CDR3 DNA follows: TGTGCCAGCAGTGAAACGGCAGAACCTCTACGGGAGCAGTACTTC. The full variable domain, rest sourced from reference TRBV2 and TRBJ2-7, is EPEVTQTPSHQVTQMGQEVILRCVPISNHLYFYWYRQILGQKVEFLVSFYNNEISEKSEIFDDQFSVERPDGSNFTLKIRSTKLEDSAMYFCASSETAEPLREQYFGPGTRLTVT.

As for this clone: The same CDR3 arises from other DNA sequences in this sample as well. The rearrangement uses TRBV18 and TRBJ1-4; TRBD1 might be the D (6 bases). Between the trimmed V and J ends, which lost 3 bases and 3 bases, there was a span of 8 bases. The CDR3 is 14 amino acids. Per germline, CDR1 KGHSH and CDR2 LQKENI. The CDR3, as DNA: TGTGCCAGCTCACCGAGGGGGTCTAATGAAAAACTGTTTTTT. Its translation is CASSPRGSNEKLFF. Variable domain in full (rest from reference TRBV18 and TRBJ1-4): NAGVMQNPRHLVRRRGQEARLRCSPMKGHSHVYWYRQLPEEGLKFMVYLQKENIIDESGMPKERFSAEFPKEGPSILRIQQVVRGDSAAYFCASSPRGSNEKLFFGSGTQLSVL.

V usage is TRBV18 and J usage is TRBJ1-1, with TRBD1 as a possible D gene (6 bases). Trimming stripped 2 bases from V and 6 bases from J, with 16 bases between. The CDR3 length is 15 residues. Germline V gene data show CDR1 as KGHSH and CDR2 as LQKENI. This chain's CDR3 is CASSPLGQIPPEAFF. The CDR3 DNA reads as TGTGCCAGCTCACCATTGGGACAAATTCCCCCTGAAGCTTTCTTT. Looking up the rest from reference TRBV18 and TRBJ1-1 gives the full variable domain: NAGVMQNPRHLVRRRGQEARLRCSPMKGHSHVYWYRQLPEEGLKFMVYLQKENIIDESGMPKERFSAEFPKEGPSILRIQQVVRGDSAAYFCASSPLGQIPPEAFFGQGTRLTVV.

The V call is TRBV6-6, the J call TRBJ2-7; TRBD2 agrees at 10 bases. V shed 6 bases and J 2 bases; nucleotides not matched to a gene: 4. The germline gives CDR1 MNHNY, CDR2 SVGAGI (reference sequence). The CDR3 loop spans 14 amino acids. CDR3 nucleotides: TGTGCCAGCAGGTACCTAGCGGGGGCCTACGAGCAGTACTTC. Translated: CASRYLAGAYEQYF.

V gene TRBV12-2 combines with J gene TRBJ2-7; TRBD2 was called by the table and not checked on the DNA. TRBV12-2 is a documented pseudogene. The CDR3 is 17 residues long. In nucleotides, the CDR3 is TGTGCAAGTCGCTTAGCGTGTTCGGGCGGGAGTCACTACGAGCAGTACTTC. This encodes CASRLACSGGSHYEQYF.